The 7 T cell receptor beta chains below all came from one sample that was sequenced in a study of blood T cells in healthy people across ages. Next came a second PCR, run for about 6 to 12 cycles, which used a sample-barcoded 5' primer along with a J-beta primer mix. MiXCR, applied by TCRdb to the 5' RACE reads, yields one record per CDR3 protein. The sample holds 1 million or so distinct CDR3 sequences, less than 50% seen once. The sequenced sample was blood. These receptor sequences come from a woman aged 55-70 years in good health.

The chain has TRBV11-1 and TRBJ2-1; tentatively, D is TRBD2 (6 bases). Trimming stripped 0 bases from V and 2 bases from J, with 14 bases between. The germline CDR1 and CDR2 sequences are SGHAT and FQDESV (reference sequence). The CDR3 runs to 17 residues. CDR3 sequence (DNA): TGTGCCAGCAGCTTAGCCGTACTAGCTGGAGCCTACAATGAGCAGTTCTTC. Residues: CASSLAVLAGAYNEQFF.

The chain links TRBV10-1 to TRBJ2-7, with TRBD2 as a possible D gene (5 bases). Germline V gene lookup returns CDR1 WNHNN and CDR2 SYGVQD (reference sequence). The V gene lost 4 bases and the J gene lost 6 bases, with 10 bases spanning the gap. The CDR3 runs 12 residues. CDR3 loop: CASSAFSGEQYF. The CDR3 DNA is TGCGCCAGCAGTGCCTTCAGCGGCGAGCAGTACTTC.

This clonotype occurred a few times. The chain is built from TRBV20-1 and TRBJ2-3, with D perhaps matching TRBD2 (5 bases). V was cut by 3 bases and J by 10 bases, with 14 bases left in between. Germline CDR1 reads DFQATT; CDR2 reads SNEGSKA (reference sequence). There are 12 residues in the CDR3. The CDR3 coding sequence is TGCAGTGCTAGGCCGGCGGGTGTCGCGCAGTATTTT. The encoded protein is CSARPAGVAQYF.

This sequence joins TRBV11-2 and TRBJ2-1; a weak D match, TRBD1 (6 bases). Deletions cut 5 bases from V and 10 bases from J, with 21 bases between. The CDR3 loop spans 15 amino acids. Germline lookup yields CDR1 SGHAT and CDR2 FQNNGV. The CDR3 loop is CASSAQRQVFREQFF. The CDR3 DNA reads TGTGCCAGCAGCGCTCAACGACAGGTTTTTAGGGAGCAGTTCTTC.

Many counts were recorded for this clonotype. The chain carries TRBV6-6 and TRBJ1-2, with 7 positions matching TRBD1. Germline lookup yields CDR1 MNHNY and CDR2 SVGAGI (reference sequence). This CDR3 is 14 amino acids long. The trim removed 4 bases at V and 4 bases at J, leaving 6 bases unmatched. In DNA, the CDR3 is TGTGCCAGCAGTTCGGGGACAGTGAGCTATGGCTACACCTTC. The encoded protein is CASSSGTVSYGYTF.

This chain links TRBV6-2 or TRBV6-3 with TRBJ2-4; 9 bases are a match to TRBD1. The length of the CDR3 is 16 residues. CDR1 MNHEY and CDR2 SVGEGT come from the germline V gene. Trimming at V came to 5 bases and at J to 4 bases, leaving 9 bases not matched to a gene. For the CDR3, the DNA is TGTGCCAGCAGTAAAGCACCTGGACAGGGGAAAAACATTCAGTACTTC. It encodes CASSKAPGQGKNIQYF.

A few counts support this clonotype. This rearrangement joins TRBV18 to TRBJ2-5; D remains ambiguous. The J call may be mistaken, given a closer DNA end match to TRBJ2-7. Germline V lookup: CDR1 KGHSH, CDR2 LQKENI. This CDR3 comprises 15 residues. The CDR3 protein is CASSPVRTAQDEQYF. The CDR3, as DNA: TGTGCCAGCTCACCAGTGAGGACGGCTCAGGACGAGCAGTACTTC.